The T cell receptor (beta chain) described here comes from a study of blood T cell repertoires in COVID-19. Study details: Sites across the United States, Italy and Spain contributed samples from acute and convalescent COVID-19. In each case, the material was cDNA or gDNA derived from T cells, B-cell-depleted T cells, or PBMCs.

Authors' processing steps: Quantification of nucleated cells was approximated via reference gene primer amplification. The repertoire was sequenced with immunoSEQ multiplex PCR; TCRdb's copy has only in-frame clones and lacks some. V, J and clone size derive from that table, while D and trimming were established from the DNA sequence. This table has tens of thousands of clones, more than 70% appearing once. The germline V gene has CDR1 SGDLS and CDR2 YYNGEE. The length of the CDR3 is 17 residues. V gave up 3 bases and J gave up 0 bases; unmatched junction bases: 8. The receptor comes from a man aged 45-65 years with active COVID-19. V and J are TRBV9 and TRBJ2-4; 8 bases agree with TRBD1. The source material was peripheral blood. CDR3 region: CASSGNDRGLAKNIQYF. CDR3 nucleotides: TGTGCCAGCAGCGGGAACGACAGGGGACTAGCCAAAAACATTCAGTACTTC.